Here is one T cell receptor (beta chain) with its context. The target of this receptor is not known. No clone much larger than this one lies a single base away; base qualities are absent. The healthy controls were 30 to 45 blood donors, and the buffy coats of these donors were supplied by the Finnish Red Cross blood service. All TCR-sequenced material derived from peripheral blood: patient blood samples and healthy donor buffy coats. Ficoll-Hypaque gradient centrifugation was used to isolate peripheral blood mononuclear cells. CD4+ cells were purified magnetically from the buffy coats of healthy controls. The Gentra Puregene Cell and Tissue kit was used to extract genomic DNA, and a Qubit 2.0 fluorometer was used to measure the amount of genomic DNA. TCRbeta rearrangements were sequenced from genomic DNA using the immunoSEQ assay at survey resolution. The study's own analysis went as follows. In the TCR sequencing data, the lowest productive clonotype frequency that could be detected was 2.59 x 10-5. Only productive TCRbeta rearrangements, meaning sequences that were complete and in-frame, were kept for the analyses. Simpson clonality, calculated in the immunoSEQ Analyzer version 3.0, was used as the measure of sample clonality. Clones were categorized by frequency as very rare, small, medium, large (1-20%) or hyperexpanded (>20%). Generation probabilities were estimated with OLGA 1.2.3, V-gene circos plots were made with VDJtools, specificities were looked up in VDJdb, and CDR3 motifs were identified with GLIPH. The table comes from immuneACCESS by way of TCRdb, which keeps in-frame sequences with V and J called. Part of the clones is missing from these tables; in studies checked, under half for an unresolved V gene and the rest for unknown reasons. V and J calls and clone size are as listed in that table; D and trimming were resolved from the DNA. The sample data list 25,000 to 35,000 clones, and just under 75% of these were observed just once. 1% to 1.2% of the sample is taken by the ten largest.

The data are from a study of STAT5B mutations in CD4+ large granular lymphocyte leukemia (dated by TCRdb to between 2021 and 2024). Regarding the study in general: Among the healthy controls, the CDR3 'QG' motif was associated with a particular HLA allele. Flow cytometry on FACSCanto II or FACSVerse confirmed that purified fractions exceeded 95% purity among lymphocytes. The TCRbeta repertoires of CD4+ T-cell large granular lymphocyte leukemia patients were compared with the TCRbeta repertoires of healthy blood donors. The paper's findings and limits, for the study overall: Main leukemic clonotypes were private to each patient, although 25% to 30% appeared at low frequency in other patients' non-leukemic repertoires. Data were not HLA-matched; higher clonality in CD4+ versus CD8+ T-LGLL could reflect the relatively small sample size. Compared with healthy CD4+ repertoires, CD4-sorted patient repertoires appeared more clonal, and this difference remained even after the putative leukemic clones were removed.

Sequencing was carried out using CD4+ T cells from blood buffy coats. This clonotype originated in a human donor in good health.

The nucleotides read TGCGCCAGCAGTCATCACAAAACCGGGACAGTCAATCAGCCCCAGCATTTT. This sequence encodes CASSHHKTGTVNQPQHF. The sequence joins TRBV23-1 to TRBJ1-5; TRBD1 aligns with 7 central bases. TRBV23-1 is an ORF, with its function uncertain. Its CDR3 holds 17 amino acids, cysteine through phenylalanine. Only the CDR3 portion is preserved as DNA: 51 bases, with reading frame beginning at the first base. Trimming accounts for 3 bases at V and 3 bases at J, while the number of junction bases matched to no gene is 11.